The 11 T cell receptor beta chains listed next were all sequenced from one sample in a study of blood T cell repertoires in COVID-19. This table comes from immunoSEQ multiplex PCR, and its TCRdb copy is limited to in-frame clones, with some not included. The table has around 320,000 clones, approximately 90% seen once. Input material: peripheral blood. The source of these receptors is a woman in her 30s who had recovered from COVID-19.

V usage is TRBV3-1 (or the pseudogene TRBV3-2) and J usage is TRBJ2-7; a weak D match, TRBD2 (5 bases). Germline CDR1 and CDR2: LGHDT and YNNKEL (reference sequence). Trimming left V 2 bases short and J 2 bases short, with 10 bases between. The CDR3 runs 14 residues. CDR3 sequence reads: CASSQRGNPYEQYF. CDR3 in DNA: TGTGCCAGCAGCCAACGGGGAAACCCCTACGAGCAGTACTTC.

This rearrangement joins TRBV5-4 to TRBJ2-1; TRBD2 matches 15 bases. J gave up 7 bases and V 2 bases, and 4 bases lay outside the gene matches. Germline V gene lookup returns CDR1 SGHNT and CDR2 YYREEE (reference sequence). CDR3 length: 16 amino acids. The CDR3 region has the DNA TGTGCCAGCAGCTTAGGACTAGCGGGGGGGGAAAATGAGCAGTTCTTC. It yields the protein CASSLGLAGGENEQFF. The variable domain in full, completed from reference TRBV5-4 and TRBJ2-1, reads ETGVTQSPTHLIKTRGQQVTLRCSSQSGHNTVSWYQQALGQGPQFIFQYYREEENGRGNFPPRFSGLQFPNYSSELNVNALELDDSALYLCASSLGLAGGENEQFFGPGTRLTVL.

The chain joins TRBV29-1 to TRBJ1-2; possible D gene TRBD1, 5 bases. This CDR3 has 15 amino acids. Trimming removed 1 base from V and 2 bases from J, with 14 bases in between. Per the germline V gene, CDR1 is SQVTM and CDR2 is ANQGSEA. CDR3 nucleotides: TGCAGCGTTGAAGCCCCCAGGGAGGGAAACTATGGCTACACCTTC. Protein product: CSVEAPREGNYGYTF.

The genes are TRBV5-1 and TRBJ1-3; D gene ambiguous. The V and J ends lost 2 bases and 0 bases respectively, with 6 bases between them. CDR1 SGHRS and CDR2 YFSETQ come from the germline V gene. The CDR3 spans 14 residues. The CDR3 DNA sequence: TGCGCCAGCAGCTTACAGAGCTCTGGAAACACCATATATTTT. Translated, it gives CASSLQSSGNTIYF.

This clone has just a few counts. The V gene is TRBV2, the J gene TRBJ1-1; D may be TRBD1 (6 bases). The CDR3 sequence is 13 residues long. Between the trimmed V and J ends, which lost 6 bases and 5 bases, there was a span of 13 bases. CDR1 and CDR2 from the germline V gene are SNHLY and FYNNEI. CDR3 coding DNA: TGTGCCAGCAGGGAACAAGGGGGTACTGAAGCTTTCTTT. It translates to CASREQGGTEAFF.

The V and J genes are TRBV18 and TRBJ2-1; TRBD2 might be the D (6 bases). Germline CDR1 KGHSH, CDR2 LQKENI. The length of the CDR3 is 16 residues. V dropped 4 bases and J dropped 0 bases, with 13 bases sitting between them. The CDR3 loop is CASSRGRGSSYNEQFF. The CDR3 DNA reads as TGTGCCAGCTCACGCGGACGGGGGAGCTCCTACAATGAGCAGTTCTTC.

J is TRBJ2-5 and V is TRBV5-1; 12 nucleotides match TRBD1. This CDR3 is built from 16 residues. J gave up 4 bases and V 2 bases, and 6 bases lay outside the gene matches. Germline values: CDR1 SGHRS, CDR2 YFSETQ. CDR3 sequence: CASSFGGTGGGETQYF. In nucleotides, the CDR3 is TGCGCCAGCAGCTTCGGGGGGACAGGGGGCGGAGAGACCCAGTACTTC.

The gene calls are TRBV7-2 and TRBJ2-2; D may be TRBD1 (6 bases). V lost 2 bases to trimming and J lost 6 bases, with 16 bases between them. Germline-derived CDR1 and CDR2 are SGHTA and FQGNSA. The CDR3 loop spans 16 amino acids. The CDR3 nucleotides read TGTGCCAGCAGCTTAAGGGGGACGCTGGGGGCCGGGGAGCTGTTTTTT. Its translation is CASSLRGTLGAGELFF.

This chain connects TRBV2 to TRBJ1-4; D may be TRBD1 (5 bases). Germline CDR1 SNHLY, CDR2 FYNNEI. V was pared by 6 bases and J by 10 bases, with 15 bases between. The CDR3 is 13 residues long. This chain's CDR3 is CASREDPGLKLFF. CDR3 in DNA: TGTGCCAGCAGGGAGGACCCGGGACTAAAACTGTTTTTT.

This clone has a single count. This chain connects TRBV7-3 to TRBJ2-4, with 12 positions matching TRBD2. The CDR3 totals 14 residues. Per germline, CDR1 SGHTA and CDR2 FQGTGA. V was pared by 5 bases and J by 9 bases, with 5 bases of the junction left unmatched. The CDR3 region has the DNA TGTGCCAGCAGCCTAGCGGGGGGGCAGAGCATTCAGTACTTC. Protein product: CASSLAGGQSIQYF.

J is TRBJ2-7 and V is TRBV11-2; a weak D match, TRBD1 (6 bases). The CDR3 is 13 amino acids. In germline, CDR1 is SGHAT, CDR2 FQNNGV. The V gene lost 6 bases and the J gene lost 2 bases, with 11 bases spanning the gap. The CDR3 region is CASRTGPTYEQYF. CDR3 in DNA: TGTGCCAGCAGGACAGGTCCAACCTACGAGCAGTACTTC.